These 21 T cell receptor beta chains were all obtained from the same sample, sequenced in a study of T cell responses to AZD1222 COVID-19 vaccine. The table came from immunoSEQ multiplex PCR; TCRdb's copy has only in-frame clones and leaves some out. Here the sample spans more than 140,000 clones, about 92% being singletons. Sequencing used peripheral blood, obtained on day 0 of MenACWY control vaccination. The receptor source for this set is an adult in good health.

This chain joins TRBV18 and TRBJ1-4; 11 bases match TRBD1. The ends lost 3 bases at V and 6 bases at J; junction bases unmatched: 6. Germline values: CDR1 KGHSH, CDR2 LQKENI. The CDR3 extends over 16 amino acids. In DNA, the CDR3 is TGTGCCAGCTCACCGCTTGGGGGACAGGGGGATGAAAAACTGTTTTTT. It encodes CASSPLGGQGDEKLFF.

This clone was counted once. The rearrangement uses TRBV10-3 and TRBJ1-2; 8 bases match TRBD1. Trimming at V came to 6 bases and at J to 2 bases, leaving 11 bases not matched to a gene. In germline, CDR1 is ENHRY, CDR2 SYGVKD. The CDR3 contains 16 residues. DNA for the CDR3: TGTGCCATCAGCTCCCAGCAGGGGGCAGCCAACTATGGCTACACCTTC. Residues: CAISSQQGAANYGYTF.

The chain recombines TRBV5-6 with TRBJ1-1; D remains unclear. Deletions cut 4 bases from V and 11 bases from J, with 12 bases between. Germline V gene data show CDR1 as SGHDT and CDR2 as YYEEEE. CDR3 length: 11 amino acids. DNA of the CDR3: TGTGCCAGCAGCATCGGTGGGCGGGCTTTCTTT. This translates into CASSIGGRAFF.

CDR3 DNA: TGTGCCAGCAGCGCTCAGGGGACAGGGCCCTACGAGCAGTACTTC. Protein product: CASSAQGTGPYEQYF. The rearrangement links TRBV9 to TRBJ2-7; 9 positions agree with TRBD1. Germline CDR1 reads SGDLS; CDR2 reads YYNGEE. V shed 3 bases, J shed 2 bases, and the junction held 6 bases outside the gene matches. The length of the CDR3 is 15 residues.

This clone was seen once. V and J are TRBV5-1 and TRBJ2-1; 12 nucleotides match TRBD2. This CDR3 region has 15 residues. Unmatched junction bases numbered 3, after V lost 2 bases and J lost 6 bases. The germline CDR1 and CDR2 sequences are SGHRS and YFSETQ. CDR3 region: CASSLLTSGGNEQFF. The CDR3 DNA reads TGCGCCAGCAGCTTACTGACTAGCGGGGGCAATGAGCAGTTCTTC.

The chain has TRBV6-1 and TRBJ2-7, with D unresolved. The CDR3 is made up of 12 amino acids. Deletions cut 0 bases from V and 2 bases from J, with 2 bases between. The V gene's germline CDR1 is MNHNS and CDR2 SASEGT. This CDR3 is CASSEAPYEQYF. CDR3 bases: TGTGCCAGCAGTGAAGCTCCCTACGAGCAGTACTTC.

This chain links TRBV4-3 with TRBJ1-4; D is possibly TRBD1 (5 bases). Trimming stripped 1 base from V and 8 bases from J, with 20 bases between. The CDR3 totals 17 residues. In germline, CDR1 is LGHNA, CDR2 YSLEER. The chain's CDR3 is CASSQGKTEGPGEKLFF. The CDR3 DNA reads TGCGCCAGCAGCCAAGGGAAGACGGAGGGACCGGGAGAAAAACTGTTTTTT.

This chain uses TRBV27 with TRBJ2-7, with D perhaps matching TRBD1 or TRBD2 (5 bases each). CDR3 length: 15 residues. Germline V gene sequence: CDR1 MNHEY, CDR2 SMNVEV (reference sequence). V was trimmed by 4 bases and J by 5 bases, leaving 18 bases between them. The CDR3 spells CASSSALEGLHEQYF. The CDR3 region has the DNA TGTGCCAGCAGTTCCGCATTAGAGGGGCTCCACGAGCAGTACTTC.

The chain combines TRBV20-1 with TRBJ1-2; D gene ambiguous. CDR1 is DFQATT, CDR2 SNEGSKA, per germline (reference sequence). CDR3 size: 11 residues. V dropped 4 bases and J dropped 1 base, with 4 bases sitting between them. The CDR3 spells CSATVNYGYTF. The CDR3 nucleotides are TGCAGTGCTACAGTTAACTATGGCTACACCTTC.

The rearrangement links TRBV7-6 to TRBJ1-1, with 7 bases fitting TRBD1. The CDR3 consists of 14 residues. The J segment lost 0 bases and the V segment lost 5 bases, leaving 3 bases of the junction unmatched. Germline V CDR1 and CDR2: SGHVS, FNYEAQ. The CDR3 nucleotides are TGTGCCAGCAGCCCTACAGGGGTGAACACTGAAGCTTTCTTT. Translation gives CASSPTGVNTEAFF.

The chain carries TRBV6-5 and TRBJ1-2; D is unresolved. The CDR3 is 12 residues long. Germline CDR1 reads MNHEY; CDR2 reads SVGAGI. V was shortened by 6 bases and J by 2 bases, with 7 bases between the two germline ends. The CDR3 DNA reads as TGTGCCAGCAGGGACTTAAACTATGGCTACACCTTC. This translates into CASRDLNYGYTF.

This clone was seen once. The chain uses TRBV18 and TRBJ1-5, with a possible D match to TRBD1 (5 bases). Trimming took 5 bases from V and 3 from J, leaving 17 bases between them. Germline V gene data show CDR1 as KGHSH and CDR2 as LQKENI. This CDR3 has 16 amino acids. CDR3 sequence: CASSKSPGSVNQPQHF. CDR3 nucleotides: TGTGCCAGCTCAAAATCCCCAGGGTCAGTCAATCAGCCCCAGCATTTT.

CDR3 nucleotide sequence: TGTGCCAGCAGTTTTTATGGCGAGACCCAGTACTTC. This translates into CASSFYGETQYF. This chain links TRBV12-3 or TRBV12-4 with TRBJ2-5; D unclear. Trimming took off 3 bases at V and 5 bases at J, with 7 bases between the two ends. CDR3 size: 12 residues.

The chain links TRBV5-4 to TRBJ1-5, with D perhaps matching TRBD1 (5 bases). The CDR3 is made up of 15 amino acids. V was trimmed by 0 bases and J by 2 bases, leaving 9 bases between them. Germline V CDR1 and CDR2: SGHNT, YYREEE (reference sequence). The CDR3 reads CASSLDATGNQPQHF. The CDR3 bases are TGTGCCAGCAGCTTGGACGCGACAGGCAATCAGCCCCAGCATTTT.

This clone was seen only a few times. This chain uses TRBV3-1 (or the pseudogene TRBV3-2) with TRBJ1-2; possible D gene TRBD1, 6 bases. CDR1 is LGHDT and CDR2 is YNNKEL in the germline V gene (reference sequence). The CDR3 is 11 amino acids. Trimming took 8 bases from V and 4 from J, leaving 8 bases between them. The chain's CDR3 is CASSRGYGYTF. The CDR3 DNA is TGTGCCAGCTCCAGGGGCTATGGCTACACCTTC.

The CDR3: CASSPGFSGTDTQYF. Written as DNA, the CDR3 is TGCGCCAGCAGTCCAGGATTTAGTGGCACAGATACGCAGTATTTT. This rearrangement joins TRBV5-1 to TRBJ2-3; no clear D. V dropped 5 bases and J dropped 1 base, with 14 bases sitting between them. Germline V gene data show CDR1 as SGHRS and CDR2 as YFSETQ. The CDR3 sequence is 15 residues long.

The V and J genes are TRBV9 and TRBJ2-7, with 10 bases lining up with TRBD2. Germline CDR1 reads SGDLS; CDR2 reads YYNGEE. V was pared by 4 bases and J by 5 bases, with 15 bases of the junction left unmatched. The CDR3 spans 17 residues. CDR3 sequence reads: CASSIDEREGLSHEQYF. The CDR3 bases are TGTGCCAGCAGCATCGACGAGCGGGAGGGCCTTTCGCACGAGCAGTACTTC.

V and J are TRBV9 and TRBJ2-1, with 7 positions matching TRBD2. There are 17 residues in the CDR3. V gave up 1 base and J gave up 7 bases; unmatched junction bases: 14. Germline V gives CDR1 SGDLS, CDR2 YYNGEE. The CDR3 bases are TGTGCCAGCAGCGTAAACTTAGTGGCTAGCGGTCAGAATGAGCAGTTCTTC. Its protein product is CASSVNLVASGQNEQFF.

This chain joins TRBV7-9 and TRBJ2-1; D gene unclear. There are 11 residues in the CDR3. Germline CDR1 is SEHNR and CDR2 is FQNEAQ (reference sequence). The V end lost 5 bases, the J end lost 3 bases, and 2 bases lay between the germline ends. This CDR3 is CASSHYNEQFF. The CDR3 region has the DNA TGTGCCAGCAGCCACTACAATGAGCAGTTCTTC.

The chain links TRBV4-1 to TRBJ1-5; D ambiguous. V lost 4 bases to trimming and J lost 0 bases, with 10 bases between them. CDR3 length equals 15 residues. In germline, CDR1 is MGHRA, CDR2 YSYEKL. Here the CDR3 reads CASSLSVSSNQPQHF. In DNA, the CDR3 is TGCGCCAGCAGCCTGTCAGTTAGTAGCAATCAGCCCCAGCATTTT.

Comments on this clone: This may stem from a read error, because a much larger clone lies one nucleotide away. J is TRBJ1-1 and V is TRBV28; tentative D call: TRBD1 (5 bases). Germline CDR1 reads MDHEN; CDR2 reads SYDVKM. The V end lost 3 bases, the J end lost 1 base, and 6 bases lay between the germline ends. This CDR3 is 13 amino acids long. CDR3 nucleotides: TGTGCCAGCAGTTTTGGGGGGAACACTGAAGCTTTCTTT. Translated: CASSFGGNTEAFF.